The clone carrying this TCR beta chain has only a few counts. The source of the sample is a study of blood T cell repertoires in COVID-19. Study background: Sites across the United States, Italy and Spain contributed samples from acute and convalescent COVID-19.

This CDR3 region has 16 residues. Per the germline V gene, CDR1 is SEHNR and CDR2 is FQNEAQ (reference sequence). With 7 bases removed from V and 1 base from J, the gap between germline ends came to 17 bases. Clones were sequenced by immunoSEQ multiplex PCR, and TCRdb holds only the in-frame ones, with some missing. The sample holds 84,000 or so clones, 83% seen once. The source material was peripheral blood. The source of this sequence is a woman aged 80 or over with acute or convalescent COVID-19. The chain combines TRBV7-9 with TRBJ2-1, with unresolved D. CDR3 nucleotide sequence: TGTGCCAGCACTCGTCGGGTGGGTAAATCCTACAATGAGCAGTTCTTC. Translated, it gives CASTRRVGKSYNEQFF.